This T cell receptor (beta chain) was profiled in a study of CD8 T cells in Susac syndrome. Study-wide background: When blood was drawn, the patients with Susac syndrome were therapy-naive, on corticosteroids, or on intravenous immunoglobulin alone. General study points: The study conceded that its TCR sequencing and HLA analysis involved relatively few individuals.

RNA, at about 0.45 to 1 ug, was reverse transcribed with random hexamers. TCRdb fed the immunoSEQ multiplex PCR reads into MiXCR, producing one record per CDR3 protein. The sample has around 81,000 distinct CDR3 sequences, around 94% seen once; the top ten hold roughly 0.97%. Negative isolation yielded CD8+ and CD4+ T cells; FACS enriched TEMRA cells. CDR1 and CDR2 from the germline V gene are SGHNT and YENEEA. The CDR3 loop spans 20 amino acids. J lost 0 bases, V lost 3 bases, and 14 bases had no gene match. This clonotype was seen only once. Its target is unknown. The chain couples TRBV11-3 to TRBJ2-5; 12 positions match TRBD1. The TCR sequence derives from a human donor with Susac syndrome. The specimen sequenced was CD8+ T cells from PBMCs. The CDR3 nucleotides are TGTGCCAGCAGCTTGGGCTTCCCGGGACAGGGGGCCAAGAACCAAGAGACCCAGTACTTC. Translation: CASSLGFPGQGAKNQETQYF.